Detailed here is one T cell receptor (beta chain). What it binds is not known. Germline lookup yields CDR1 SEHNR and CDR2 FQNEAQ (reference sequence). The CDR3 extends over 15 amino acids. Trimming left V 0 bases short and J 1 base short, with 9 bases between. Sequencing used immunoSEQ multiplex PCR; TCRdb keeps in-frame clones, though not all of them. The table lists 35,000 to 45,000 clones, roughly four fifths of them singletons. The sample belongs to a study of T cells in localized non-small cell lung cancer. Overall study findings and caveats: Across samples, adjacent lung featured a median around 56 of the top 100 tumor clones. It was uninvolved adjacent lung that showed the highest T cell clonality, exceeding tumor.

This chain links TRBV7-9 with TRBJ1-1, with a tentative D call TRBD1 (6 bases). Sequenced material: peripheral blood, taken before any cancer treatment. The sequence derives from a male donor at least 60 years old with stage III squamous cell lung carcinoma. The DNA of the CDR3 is TGTGCCAGCAGCTTAGCTGACAGGAGGAACACTGAAGCTTTCTTT. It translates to CASSLADRRNTEAFF.